A selection of T cell receptor beta chains follows, all from one sample in a study of early T cells in non-severe SARS-CoV-2 infection. TCRdb independently ran MiXCR on the 5' RACE reads; one entry per CDR3 protein. The table has some 77,000 distinct CDR3 sequences, about a sixth seen once; the top ten hold approximately 2.9%. The specimen sequenced was whole blood. The origin of the receptors is an adult who was a healthcare worker with PCR-confirmed SARS-CoV-2 infection or an uninfected control (not recorded which). CDR3s include the opening cysteine and the closing phenylalanine or tryptophan. Each record gives: clone size, D gene, V gene, J gene, CDR3 protein, CDR3 DNA. The D gene is left open where the match is weak. Clone size appears in some rows only: once, few, many, or a class for an expanded clone.

clone size: -
D gene: TRBD2
V gene: TRBV28
J gene: TRBJ2-4
CDR3 protein: CASSPGTSGESAGGKNIQYF
CDR3 DNA: TGTGCCAGCAGTCCGGGGACTAGCGGGGAATCGGCGGGGGGCAAAAACATTCAGTACTTC

clone size: many
D gene: TRBD1
V gene: TRBV29-1
J gene: TRBJ2-7
CDR3 protein: CSVEERQGAHEQYF
CDR3 DNA: TGCAGCGTTGAGGAGAGACAGGGGGCCCACGAGCAGTACTTC

clone size: few
D gene: TRBD2
V gene: TRBV7-8
J gene: TRBJ2-7
CDR3 protein: CASSLGGRDEQYF
CDR3 DNA: TGTGCCAGCAGCTTAGGAGGGAGGGACGAGCAGTACTTC

clone size: many
D gene: -
V gene: TRBV6-6
J gene: TRBJ1-3
CDR3 protein: CASSSDHSGNTIYF
CDR3 DNA: TGTGCCAGCAGTTCGGACCACTCTGGAAACACCATATATTTT

clone size: -
D gene: -
V gene: TRBV5-5
J gene: TRBJ1-5
CDR3 protein: CASSTSPWPGENQPQHF
CDR3 DNA: TGTGCCAGCAGCACATCCCCCTGGCCAGGGGAGAATCAGCCCCAGCATTTT

clone size: many
D gene: -
V gene: TRBV6-6
J gene: TRBJ2-7
CDR3 protein: CASSPIQGREQYF
CDR3 DNA: TGTGCCAGCAGTCCTATTCAGGGACGCGAGCAGTACTTC

clone size: few
D gene: -
V gene: TRBV7-6
J gene: TRBJ2-2
CDR3 protein: CASSFGSIQVELFF
CDR3 DNA: TGTGCCAGCAGCTTCGGATCCATCCAGGTCGAGCTGTTTTTT

clone size: -
D gene: -
V gene: TRBV7-9
J gene: TRBJ1-1
CDR3 protein: CASSFELGSEAFF
CDR3 DNA: TGTGCCAGCAGCTTCGAATTAGGGAGTGAAGCTTTCTTT

clone size: -
D gene: TRBD2
V gene: TRBV9
J gene: TRBJ2-7
CDR3 protein: CASSPRLADAYEQYF
CDR3 DNA: TGTGCCAGCAGCCCGCGACTAGCGGACGCCTACGAGCAGTACTTC

clone size: -
D gene: -
V gene: TRBV21-1
J gene: TRBJ1-1
CDR3 protein: CASSKRWTGLNTEAFF
CDR3 DNA: TGTGCCAGCAGCAAAAGGTGGACAGGGCTGAACACTGAAGCTTTCTTT

clone size: many
D gene: -
V gene: TRBV5-4
J gene: TRBJ1-1
CDR3 protein: CASSAANTEAFF
CDR3 DNA: TGTGCCAGCAGCGCCGCCAACACTGAAGCTTTCTTT

clone size: -
D gene: -
V gene: TRBV11-3
J gene: TRBJ2-1
CDR3 protein: CASSWYTEQFF
CDR3 DNA: TGTGCCAGCAGCTGGTATACTGAGCAGTTCTTC

clone size: few
D gene: TRBD2
V gene: TRBV5-4
J gene: TRBJ2-3
CDR3 protein: CASTGGQGTDTQYF
CDR3 DNA: TGTGCCAGCACGGGGGGGCAGGGCACAGATACGCAGTATTTT

clone size: many
D gene: -
V gene: TRBV12-3/TRBV12-4
J gene: TRBJ2-1
CDR3 protein: CATLIRGGKSIEQFF
CDR3 DNA: TGTGCCACCCTCATAAGGGGCGGGAAATCTATTGAGCAGTTCTTC

clone size: -
D gene: TRBD2
V gene: TRBV29-1
J gene: TRBJ2-1
CDR3 protein: CSVPGLAGLFF
CDR3 DNA: TGCAGCGTCCCCGGACTAGCGGGGCTGTTCTTC

clone size: many
D gene: -
V gene: TRBV11-2
J gene: TRBJ2-3
CDR3 protein: CASSLGGRGFTDTQYF
CDR3 DNA: TGTGCCAGCAGCTTAGGTGGCCGGGGTTTCACAGATACGCAGTATTTT

clone size: -
D gene: -
V gene: TRBV12-5
J gene: TRBJ1-5
CDR3 protein: CASGLNSNQPQHF
CDR3 DNA: TGTGCTAGTGGACTGAATAGCAATCAGCCCCAGCATTTT

clone size: few
D gene: TRBD2
V gene: TRBV5-1
J gene: TRBJ2-5
CDR3 protein: CASSLEGGAASGETQYF
CDR3 DNA: TGCGCCAGCAGCTTGGAAGGCGGAGCGGCTAGCGGAGAGACCCAGTACTTC

clone size: many
D gene: -
V gene: TRBV20-1
J gene: TRBJ2-1
CDR3 protein: CSALEGPGKNNEQFF
CDR3 DNA: TGCAGTGCCCTCGAGGGCCCAGGAAAAAACAATGAGCAGTTCTTC

clone size: many
D gene: -
V gene: TRBV6-5
J gene: TRBJ1-2
CDR3 protein: CASRLGHHDGYTF
CDR3 DNA: TGTGCCAGCAGGCTCGGACATCACGATGGCTACACCTTC

clone size: few
D gene: TRBD1
V gene: TRBV5-1
J gene: TRBJ1-1
CDR3 protein: CASSLASGTGARGIF
CDR3 DNA: TGCGCCAGCAGCTTGGCCTCCGGGACAGGGGCCCGCGGGATCTTT

clone size: many
D gene: TRBD2
V gene: TRBV29-1
J gene: TRBJ2-1
CDR3 protein: CSAGTSGRGEQFF
CDR3 DNA: TGCAGCGCCGGGACTAGCGGGCGGGGGGAGCAGTTCTTC

clone size: many
D gene: -
V gene: TRBV6-6
J gene: TRBJ2-7
CDR3 protein: CASSYSGKTQAEQYF
CDR3 DNA: TGTGCCAGCAGTTACTCGGGAAAGACCCAAGCTGAGCAGTACTTC

clone size: few
D gene: TRBD2
V gene: TRBV6-2/TRBV6-3
J gene: TRBJ2-3
CDR3 protein: CASSYKAGGPDTQYF
CDR3 DNA: TGTGCCAGCTCTTATAAAGCGGGAGGGCCGGATACGCAGTATTTT

clone size: -
D gene: -
V gene: TRBV12-5
J gene: TRBJ1-4
CDR3 protein: CASATTLGTNEKLFF
CDR3 DNA: TGTGCTAGTGCAACCACTCTCGGCACTAATGAAAAACTGTTTTTT

clone size: -
D gene: TRBD2
V gene: TRBV20-1
J gene: TRBJ2-5
CDR3 protein: CSARERLAGRETQYF
CDR3 DNA: TGCAGTGCTAGAGAAAGACTAGCGGGGCGAGAGACCCAGTACTTC

clone size: -
D gene: -
V gene: TRBV7-2
J gene: TRBJ2-1
CDR3 protein: CASSLSDSKQFF
CDR3 DNA: TGTGCCAGCAGCCTTTCGGACTCGAAGCAGTTCTTC

clone size: few
D gene: TRBD1
V gene: TRBV7-8
J gene: TRBJ2-1
CDR3 protein: CASSATGVRSYNEQFF
CDR3 DNA: TGTGCCAGCAGCGCGACAGGGGTGCGTTCCTACAATGAGCAGTTCTTC

clone size: -
D gene: TRBD1
V gene: TRBV12-3/TRBV12-4
J gene: TRBJ2-2
CDR3 protein: CASSLSTGKVGELFF
CDR3 DNA: TGTGCCAGCAGCCTCTCGACAGGGAAGGTCGGGGAGCTGTTTTTT

clone size: -
D gene: -
V gene: TRBV14
J gene: TRBJ2-5
CDR3 protein: CASSQGSYPSRETQYF
CDR3 DNA: TGTGCCAGCAGCCAAGGGTCGTACCCCAGTAGAGAGACCCAGTACTTC

clone size: many
D gene: -
V gene: TRBV24-1
J gene: TRBJ1-2
CDR3 protein: CATSTGRQGRSYGYTF
CDR3 DNA: TGTGCCACCAGTACCGGTCGGCAGGGACGGAGTTATGGCTACACCTTC

clone size: -
D gene: -
V gene: TRBV24-1
J gene: TRBJ1-5
CDR3 protein: CATSDSKGGLSQPQHF
CDR3 DNA: TGTGCCACCAGTGATTCGAAGGGGGGTCTCAGTCAGCCCCAGCATTTT

clone size: -
D gene: TRBD2
V gene: TRBV28
J gene: TRBJ2-7
CDR3 protein: CASSLEREWSYEQYF
CDR3 DNA: TGTGCCAGCAGTTTGGAGCGGGAGTGGTCCTACGAGCAGTACTTC

clone size: many
D gene: TRBD1
V gene: TRBV27
J gene: TRBJ2-5
CDR3 protein: CASSRDRGFQETQYF
CDR3 DNA: TGTGCCAGCAGTCGTGACAGGGGCTTCCAAGAGACCCAGTACTTC

clone size: -
D gene: -
V gene: TRBV27
J gene: TRBJ2-7
CDR3 protein: CASSPRVSYEQYF
CDR3 DNA: TGTGCCAGCAGCCCACGGGTATCCTACGAGCAGTACTTC

clone size: -
D gene: TRBD2
V gene: TRBV20-1
J gene: TRBJ2-3
CDR3 protein: CSARGGLAGGPVADTQYF
CDR3 DNA: TGCAGTGCTAGAGGGGGACTAGCGGGAGGGCCTGTGGCAGATACGCAGTATTTT

clone size: few
D gene: -
V gene: TRBV19
J gene: TRBJ2-3
CDR3 protein: CASSSVHKINTQYF
CDR3 DNA: TGTGCCAGTAGTTCCGTTCACAAAATCAATACGCAGTATTTT

clone size: -
D gene: -
V gene: TRBV29-1
J gene: TRBJ2-5
CDR3 protein: CSGAGLETQYF
CDR3 DNA: TGCAGCGGAGCAGGCTTAGAGACCCAGTACTTC

clone size: few
D gene: TRBD1
V gene: TRBV5-1
J gene: TRBJ2-2
CDR3 protein: CASSLDRGDTGELFF
CDR3 DNA: TGCGCCAGCAGCTTGGACAGGGGGGACACCGGGGAGCTGTTTTTT

clone size: few
D gene: -
V gene: TRBV6-1
J gene: TRBJ2-3
CDR3 protein: CASSGASRDGRGDTQYF
CDR3 DNA: TGTGCCAGCAGTGGGGCCTCCCGGGATGGAAGGGGCGATACGCAGTATTTT

clone size: few
D gene: -
V gene: TRBV18
J gene: TRBJ2-2
CDR3 protein: CASSPLDWSVTGELFF
CDR3 DNA: TGTGCCAGCTCACCACTCGACTGGTCTGTAACCGGGGAGCTGTTTTTT

clone size: -
D gene: -
V gene: TRBV21-1
J gene: TRBJ1-4
CDR3 protein: CASSGDSSNEKLFF
CDR3 DNA: TGTGCCAGCAGCGGGGACAGTTCTAATGAAAAACTGTTTTTT

clone size: -
D gene: -
V gene: TRBV5-1
J gene: TRBJ2-7
CDR3 protein: CASSKEWGSEQYF
CDR3 DNA: TGCGCCAGCAGCAAGGAGTGGGGGAGCGAGCAGTACTTC

clone size: -
D gene: -
V gene: TRBV12-3/TRBV12-4
J gene: TRBJ2-7
CDR3 protein: CASSLFGREQYF
CDR3 DNA: TGTGCCAGCAGTTTGTTCGGCCGCGAGCAGTACTTC

clone size: few
D gene: -
V gene: TRBV11-3
J gene: TRBJ2-3
CDR3 protein: CASSLDMTIWDTQYF
CDR3 DNA: TGTGCCAGCAGCTTAGATATGACTATTTGGGATACGCAGTATTTT

clone size: many
D gene: TRBD1
V gene: TRBV19
J gene: TRBJ2-2
CDR3 protein: CASTYRGDISGELFF
CDR3 DNA: TGTGCCAGTACCTACAGGGGCGACATCAGCGGGGAGCTGTTTTTT

clone size: few
D gene: -
V gene: TRBV7-9
J gene: TRBJ2-7
CDR3 protein: CATQGGGLYEQYF
CDR3 DNA: TGTGCCACCCAGGGAGGTGGGCTCTACGAGCAGTACTTC